The clone carrying this T cell receptor (beta chain) was observed a handful of times. The antigen is undetermined. The data are from a study of beta chain features in type 1 diabetes. Overall study context: Age, gender and cell yields were alike across patients and healthy donors.

In all sorted populations, purity surpassed 95%. Study-level results: Since sequencing was performed on cDNA, cells with high TCR expression could be over-represented. Shorter TCRB CDR3s, moderately but significantly so, marked every one of the four CD4+ subsets in Type 1 diabetes patients.

This CDR3 region has 14 residues. Germline-derived CDR1 and CDR2 are SGHAT and FQNNGV. Trimming pared 6 bases from V and 0 bases from J, leaving 6 bases between. The investigators reverse transcribed all of the isolated RNA, so they sequenced expressed TCRB transcripts. The assay was immunoSEQ multiplex PCR, and TCRdb's table has in-frame clones only and misses some. Here the sample spans fewer than 500,000 clones, approximately 13% being singletons. The TCR originated in a man between 25 and 39 years old in good health. The chain carries TRBV11-2 and TRBJ2-6, with D uncertain. The specimen was naive CD4+ T cells from blood. CDR3 amino acids: CASSPFSGANVLTF. The CDR3 DNA is TGTGCCAGCAGTCCCTTCTCTGGGGCCAACGTCCTGACTTTC.